This T cell receptor beta chain was sequenced in a study of blood T cell repertoires in COVID-19. For the study at large: COVID-19 samples collected from the United States, Italy and Spain covered acute and convalescent phases.

Germline V CDR1 and CDR2: MGHRA, YSYEKL. The length of the CDR3 is 13 residues. V dropped 3 bases and J dropped 8; count of bases not matched to a gene: 4. Repertoires were generated with immunoSEQ multiplex PCR, while TCRdb's copy carries only in-frame clones and drops some. The sample has around 420,000 clones, approximately 85% seen once. Recruits, aged about 18 to 95 years, lived in under 25 US areas. The sequence was obtained from a woman aged 40 to 49 with acute COVID-19. Sequenced material: PBMCs or T cells enriched from blood (not recorded which). The genes are TRBV4-1 and TRBJ1-2; 9 nucleotides agree with TRBD1. The chain's CDR3 is CASSQGQGGGYTF. CDR3 nucleotide sequence: TGCGCCAGCAGCCAGGGACAGGGAGGAGGCTACACCTTC.